This paragraph covers one T cell receptor beta chain sequence. This clonotype was seen at least ten times. Its antigen specificity is not known. Qualities for individual bases were not recorded, and no much larger clone is one base off. These data belong to a study of regulatory T cells in long-lasting Graves disease (dated by TCRdb to the early 2020s). Notes on the research overall: Persistent Graves' disease was defined as antithyroid drug treatment for over 5 years with persistently positive TSH receptor autoantibodies. Patients with persistent Graves' disease were compared with patients with newly diagnosed Graves' disease using TCR sequencing and RNA sequencing of peripheral blood. The study was conducted in China and was registered as a clinical trial. A total of about 35 samples underwent TCR sequencing, from around 13 patients with persistent Graves' disease and some 20 patients with newly diagnosed Graves' disease. In the clinical cohort, patients with persistent Graves' disease had used antithyroid drugs for an average of about 9.4 years. Beyond this particular receptor, the publication reports: A larger number of public clonotypes was shared among persistent patients (around 3,000) than among newly diagnosed patients (approximately 930). Persistent Graves' disease patients showed lower TCR Shannon entropy and fewer highly expanded clones than newly diagnosed patients, suggesting clonal expansion. The small sample size was acknowledged by the authors as a limitation that may reduce accuracy. Only peripheral blood was studied, because thyroid tissue, the primary lesion, was inaccessible. Only the TCR beta chain was sequenced and analyzed.

The library relied on multiplex PCR. The listed sequencing device is Illumina HiSeq 4000. TCR beta libraries were built with iRepertoire HTBI primers and Arm-PCR amplification of CDR3 regions. PCR products were gel purified before sequencing. Per the original workflow: A total of fewer than 65 TRBV and 14 TRBJ segments were identified across samples and were used for gene usage analysis of CDR3 amino acid clonotypes. COPE and FqMerger were used to merge the filtered high-quality paired reads into contigs. BLAST was used to align contigs to IMGT TRBV, TRBD and TRBJ reference genes, with CDR3 defined following IMGT. Any clonotype with a frequency above 0.1% was counted as a highly expanded clone. Shannon entropy was used to measure repertoire diversity, and the Gini coefficient was used to measure V-J evenness. A clonotype was considered public if more than one individual shared it. Starting from the raw public reads, TCRdb applied fastp trimming at Q25, assembled clones with MiXCR and retained in-frame beta chains. Each CDR3 protein gets just one entry, which takes the most common genes and DNA from the rows behind it. The authors' filters were not applied to this entry. The sample profile shows hundreds of thousands of distinct CDR3 sequences; about 32% of them were found once. 40% to 55% of the sample lies in the top ten.

The time point label of this sample denotes: persistent/refractory GD, antithyroid drugs over 5 years with positive TRAb. For both TCR sequencing and RNA sequencing, RNA was extracted from PBMCs using TRIzol. The diagnosis of Graves' disease was made according to American Thyroid Association guidelines. Patients were recruited from an endocrinology department in Xi'an, China. Each patient gave 9 to 10 milliliters of peripheral blood, collected in an EDTA anticoagulant tube. Ficoll Paque Plus density gradient separation was used to isolate PBMCs, and no further T cell sorting was done. An Agilent 2100 Bioanalyzer and agarose gel were used to check RNA quality, while a NanoDrop 2000 measured RNA concentration. The sample in question was peripheral blood mononuclear cells (PBMCs), obtained when the disease was refractory, from a patient treated with antithyroid drugs. The clonotype originates from a female donor with Graves disease.

The nucleotides read TGTGCCAGCAGCTTAGAGCGGGGAGCTAACTATGGCTACACCTTC. Its protein is CASSLERGANYGYTF. This chain is built from TRBV7-2 and TRBJ1-2; no D gene can be assigned with confidence. At the junction V is shortened by 1 base and J by 0 bases, with 9 bases in between. The CDR3, from cysteine to phenylalanine, totals 15 residues. The sequence is cut down to CDR3 DNA, 45 bases in frame from base 1. CDR1 and CDR2 (SGHTA, FQGNSA) derive from the germline V gene.